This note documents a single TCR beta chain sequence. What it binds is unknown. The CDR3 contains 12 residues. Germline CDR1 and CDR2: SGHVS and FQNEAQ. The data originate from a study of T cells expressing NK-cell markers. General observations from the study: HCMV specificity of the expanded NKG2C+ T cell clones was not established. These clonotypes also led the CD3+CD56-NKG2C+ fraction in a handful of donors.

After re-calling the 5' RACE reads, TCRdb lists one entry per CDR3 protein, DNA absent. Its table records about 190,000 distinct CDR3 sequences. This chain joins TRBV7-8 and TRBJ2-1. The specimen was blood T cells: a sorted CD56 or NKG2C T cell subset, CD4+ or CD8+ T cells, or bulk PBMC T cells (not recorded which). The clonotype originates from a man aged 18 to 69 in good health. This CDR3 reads CASSHSGVEQFF.